The next 5 T cell receptor beta chains were all read from a single sample in a study of blood T cells in healthy people across ages. The authors ran a second PCR of about 6 to 12 cycles using a sample-barcoded 5' primer and a J-beta primer mix. MiXCR, run by TCRdb on the 5' RACE reads, gives a single entry per CDR3 protein. The table lists roughly 1.5 million distinct CDR3 sequences, about 42% of them singletons. The sample consisted of blood. These receptors came from a woman aged 18-29 years in good health.

This clonotype was observed a few times. This chain joins TRBV5-4 and TRBJ2-5, with D unresolved. V was trimmed by 0 bases and J by 4 bases, leaving 16 bases between them. CDR1 and CDR2 from the germline V gene are SGHNT and YYREEE (reference sequence). CDR3 length equals 16 residues. CDR3 sequence reads: CASSLGRAQSLETQYF. CDR3 in DNA: TGTGCCAGCAGCTTGGGCCGGGCGCAGAGTTTAGAGACCCAGTACTTC.

The rearrangement joins TRBV7-2 to TRBJ1-2; D possibly corresponds to TRBD1 (5 bases). V lost 5 bases, J lost 3 bases, and 16 bases lay in between. The CDR3 consists of 15 residues. CDR1 is SGHTA and CDR2 is FQGNSA in the germline V gene. The CDR3 sequence: CASSTPGGEDYGYTF. CDR3 nucleotide sequence: TGTGCCAGCAGCACCCCGGGAGGGGAGGACTATGGCTACACCTTC.

This chain uses TRBV6-1 with TRBJ2-2; D is unresolved. V lost 2 bases and J 0 bases, leaving 7 bases between the germline ends. The CDR3 contains 15 residues. Germline CDR1 MNHNS, CDR2 SASEGT. CDR3 sequence reads: CASSELGTNTGELFF. As DNA, the CDR3 is TGTGCCAGCAGTGAACTGGGAACGAACACCGGGGAGCTGTTTTTT.

This clonotype occurred many times. The J gene is TRBJ1-2, the V gene TRBV29-1; tentatively, D is TRBD1 (5 bases). Looked up from germline, CDR1 is SQVTM and CDR2 is ANQGSEA. V lost 7 bases and J lost 0, with 9 bases in between. CDR3 size: 12 residues. The CDR3, as DNA: TGCAGCGCAGGGTCTTCTAACTATGGCTACACCTTC. Its translation: CSAGSSNYGYTF.

The gene calls are TRBV2 and TRBJ2-5; D gene uncertain. The V gene lost 4 bases and the J gene lost 4 bases, with 4 bases spanning the gap. Germline V CDR1 and CDR2: SNHLY, FYNNEI. This CDR3 has 11 residues. CDR3 protein: CASSVIETQYF. CDR3 nucleotides: TGTGCCAGCAGTGTAATAGAGACCCAGTACTTC.